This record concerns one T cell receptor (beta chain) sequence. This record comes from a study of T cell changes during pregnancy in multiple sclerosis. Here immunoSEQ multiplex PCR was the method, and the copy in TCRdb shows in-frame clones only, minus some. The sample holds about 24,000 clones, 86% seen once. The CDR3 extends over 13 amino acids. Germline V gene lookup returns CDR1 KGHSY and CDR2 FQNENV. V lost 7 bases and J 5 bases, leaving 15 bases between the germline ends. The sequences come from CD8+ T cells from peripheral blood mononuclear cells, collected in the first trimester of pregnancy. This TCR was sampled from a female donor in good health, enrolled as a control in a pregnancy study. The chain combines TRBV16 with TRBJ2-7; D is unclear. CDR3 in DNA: TGTGCCAGCAACACCGTAAGTCAGAACGAGCAGTACTTC. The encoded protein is CASNTVSQNEQYF. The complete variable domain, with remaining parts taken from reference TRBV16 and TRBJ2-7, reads GEEVAQTPKHLVRGEGQKAKLYCAPIKGHSYVFWYQQVLKNEFKFLISFQNENVFDETGMPKERFSAKCLPNSPCSLEIQATKLEDSAVYFCASNTVSQNEQYFGPGTRLTVT.